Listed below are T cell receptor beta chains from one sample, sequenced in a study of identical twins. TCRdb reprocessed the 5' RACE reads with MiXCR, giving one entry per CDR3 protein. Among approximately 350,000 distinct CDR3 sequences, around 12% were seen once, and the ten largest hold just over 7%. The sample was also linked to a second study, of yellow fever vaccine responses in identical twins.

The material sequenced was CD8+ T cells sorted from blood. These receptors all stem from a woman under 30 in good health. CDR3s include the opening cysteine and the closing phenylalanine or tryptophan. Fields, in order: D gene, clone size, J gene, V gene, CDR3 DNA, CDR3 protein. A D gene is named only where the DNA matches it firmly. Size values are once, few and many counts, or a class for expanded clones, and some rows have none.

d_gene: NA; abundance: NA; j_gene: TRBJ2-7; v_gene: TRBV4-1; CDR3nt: TGCGCCAGCAGCCCGCCGGACTCGGGTTCCTACGAGCAGTACTTC; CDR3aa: CASSPPDSGSYEQYF
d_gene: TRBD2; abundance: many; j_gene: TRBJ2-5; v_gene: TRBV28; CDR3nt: TGTGCCAGCAGTGCACCCGGCCGGACTAGCGGAAACCAAGAGACCCAGTACTTC; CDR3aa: CASSAPGRTSGNQETQYF
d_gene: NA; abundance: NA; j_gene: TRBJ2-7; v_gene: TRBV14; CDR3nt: TGTGCCAGCAGCCAAGAAGAGGGCAGGGCTAAGACCGAGCAGTACTTC; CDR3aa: CASSQEEGRAKTEQYF
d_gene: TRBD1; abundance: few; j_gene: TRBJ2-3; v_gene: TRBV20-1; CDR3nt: TGCAGTGCGACGTGGGACAGACCCACAGATACGCAGTATTTT; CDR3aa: CSATWDRPTDTQYF
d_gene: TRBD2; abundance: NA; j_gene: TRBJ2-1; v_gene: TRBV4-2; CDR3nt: TGTGCCAGCAGCCTATCCATGGCGGGGGGGTCCTACAATGAGCAGTTCTTC; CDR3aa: CASSLSMAGGSYNEQFF
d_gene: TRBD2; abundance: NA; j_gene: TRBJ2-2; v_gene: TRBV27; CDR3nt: TGTGCCAGCCGACCCAAGTGGGGGACTAGCGGGGGGGTGGGCACCGGGGAGCTGTTTTTT; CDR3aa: CASRPKWGTSGGVGTGELFF
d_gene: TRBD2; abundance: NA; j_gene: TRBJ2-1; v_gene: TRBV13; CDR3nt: TGTGCCAGCAGCGGAGCGGGGGATAAATTCGGGGCGCAGTTCTTC; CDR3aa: CASSGAGDKFGAQFF
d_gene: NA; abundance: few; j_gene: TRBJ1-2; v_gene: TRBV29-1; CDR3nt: TGCAGCGTTGAAATAAGGGATGGCTACACCTTC; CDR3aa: CSVEIRDGYTF
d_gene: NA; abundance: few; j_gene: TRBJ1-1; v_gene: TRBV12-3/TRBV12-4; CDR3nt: TGTGCCAGCACCTCAAACACTGAAGCTTTCTTT; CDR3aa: CASTSNTEAFF
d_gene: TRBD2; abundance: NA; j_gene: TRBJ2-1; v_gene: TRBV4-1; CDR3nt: TGCGCCAGCAGCCAAGTTGGACTAGCGGGAGCCAATGAGCGGTTCTTC; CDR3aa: CASSQVGLAGANERFF
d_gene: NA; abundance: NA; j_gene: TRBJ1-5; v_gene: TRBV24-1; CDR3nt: TGTGCCACCAGTGATACACAGGGAGGTCGCAATCAGCCCCAGCATTTT; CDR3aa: CATSDTQGGRNQPQHF
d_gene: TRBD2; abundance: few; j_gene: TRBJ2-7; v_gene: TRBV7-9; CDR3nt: TGTGCCAGCAGTCCCGGGACTAGCGATCACTACGAGCAGTACTTC; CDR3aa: CASSPGTSDHYEQYF
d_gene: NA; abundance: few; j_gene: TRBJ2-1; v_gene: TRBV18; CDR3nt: TGTGCCAGCTCACCCCTTGGGACGGCGCACAATGAGCAGTTCTTC; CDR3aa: CASSPLGTAHNEQFF
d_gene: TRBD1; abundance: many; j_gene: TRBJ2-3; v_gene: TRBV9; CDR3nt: TGTGCCAGCAGTGCAGGGGGCCTGACAGATACGCAGTATTTT; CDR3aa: CASSAGGLTDTQYF
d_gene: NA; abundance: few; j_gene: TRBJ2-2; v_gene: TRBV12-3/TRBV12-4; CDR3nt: TGTGCCAGCAGTTTGCAGGGCCTGGCCGGGGAGCTGTTTTTT; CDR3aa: CASSLQGLAGELFF
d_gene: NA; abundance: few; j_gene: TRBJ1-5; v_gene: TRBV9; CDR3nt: TGTGCCAGCAGCGTAGACAGGGATAATCAGCCCCAGCATTTT; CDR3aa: CASSVDRDNQPQHF
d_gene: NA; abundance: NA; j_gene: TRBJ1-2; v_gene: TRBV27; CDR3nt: TGTGCCAGCAGAAACGTTAGGGGCTACACCTTC; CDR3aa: CASRNVRGYTF
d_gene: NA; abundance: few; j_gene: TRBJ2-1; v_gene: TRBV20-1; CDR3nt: TGCAGTGCTAGACCAGAGAATGAGCAGTTCTTC; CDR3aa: CSARPENEQFF
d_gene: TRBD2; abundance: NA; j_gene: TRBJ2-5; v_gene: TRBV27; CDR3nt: TGTGCCAGCAGCTCCTGGCTAGCGGGAGGGCGAGAGACCCAGTACTTC; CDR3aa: CASSSWLAGGRETQYF
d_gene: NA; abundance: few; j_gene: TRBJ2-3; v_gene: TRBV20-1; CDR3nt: TGCAGTGCAGACCTCGGGTACGGCACAGATACGCAGTATTTT; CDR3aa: CSADLGYGTDTQYF
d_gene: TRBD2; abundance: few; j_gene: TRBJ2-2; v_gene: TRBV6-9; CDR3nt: TGTGCCAGCAGAGATAGCGGGAAGAACACCGGGGAGCTGTTTTTT; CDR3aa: CASRDSGKNTGELFF
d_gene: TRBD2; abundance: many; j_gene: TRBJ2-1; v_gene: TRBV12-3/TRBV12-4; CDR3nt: TGTGCCAGCAGCCCAGCGGGAGGGTCTAATGAGCAGTTCTTC; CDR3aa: CASSPAGGSNEQFF
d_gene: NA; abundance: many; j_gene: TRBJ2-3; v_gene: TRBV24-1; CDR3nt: TGTGCCACCAGTTGGCGTCGGGGAGATACGCAGTATTTT; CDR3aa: CATSWRRGDTQYF
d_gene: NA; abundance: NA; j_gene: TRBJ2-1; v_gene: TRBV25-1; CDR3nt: TGTGCCAGCAGCGAGGGGGGCAACAATGAGCAGTTCTTC; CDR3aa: CASSEGGNNEQFF
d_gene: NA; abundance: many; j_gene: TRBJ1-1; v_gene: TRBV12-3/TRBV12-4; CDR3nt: TGTGCCAGCAGTTTTCAGGGCGCTGAAGCTTTCTTT; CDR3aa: CASSFQGAEAFF
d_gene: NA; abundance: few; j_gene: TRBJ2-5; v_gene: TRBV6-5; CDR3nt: TGTGCCAGCAGTTACTCGAAGGGGCTTAAAGAGACCCAGTACTTC; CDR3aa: CASSYSKGLKETQYF
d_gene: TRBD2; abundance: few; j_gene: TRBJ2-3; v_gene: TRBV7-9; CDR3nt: TGTGCCAGCAGCTTAATCGTAGCGGGGGGTCTCACAGATACGCAGTATTTT; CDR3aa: CASSLIVAGGLTDTQYF
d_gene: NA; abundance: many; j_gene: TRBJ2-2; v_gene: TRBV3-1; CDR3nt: TGTGCCAGCAGCCCTGATATTGCGAACACCGGGGAGCTGTTTTTT; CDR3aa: CASSPDIANTGELFF
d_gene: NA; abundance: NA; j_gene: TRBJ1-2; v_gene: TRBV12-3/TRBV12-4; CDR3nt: TGTGCCAGCAGCCCCGGACCGGCGGATGGCTACACCTTC; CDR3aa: CASSPGPADGYTF
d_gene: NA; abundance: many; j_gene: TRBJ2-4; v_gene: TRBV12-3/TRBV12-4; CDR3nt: TGTGCCAGCAGCACAACTATAGCCAAAAACATTCAGTACTTC; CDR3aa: CASSTTIAKNIQYF
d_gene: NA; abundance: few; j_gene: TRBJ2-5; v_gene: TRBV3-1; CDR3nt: TGTGCCAGCAGCCAAAACTTCGGTTGGGTCGAGGAGACCCAGTACTTC; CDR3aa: CASSQNFGWVEETQYF
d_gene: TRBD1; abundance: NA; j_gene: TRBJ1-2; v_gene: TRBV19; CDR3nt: TGTGCCACAAGGACAGGGGGCTCCAGTAACTATGGCTACACCTTC; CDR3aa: CATRTGGSSNYGYTF
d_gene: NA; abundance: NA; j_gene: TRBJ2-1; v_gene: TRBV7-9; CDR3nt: TGTGCCAGCAGCTTTGGGGAAAGCTCCTGCAATGAGCAGTTCTTC; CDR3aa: CASSFGESSCNEQFF
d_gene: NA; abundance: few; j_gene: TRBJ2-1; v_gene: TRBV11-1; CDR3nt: TGTGCCAGCAGCCGACTCAATGGCGGGACGAACTCCTACAATGAGCAGTTCTTC; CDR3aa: CASSRLNGGTNSYNEQFF
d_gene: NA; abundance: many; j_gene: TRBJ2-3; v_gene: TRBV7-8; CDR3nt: TGTGCCAGCAGCCTCTTTTCGGTTAGCACAGATACGCAGTATTTT; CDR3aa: CASSLFSVSTDTQYF
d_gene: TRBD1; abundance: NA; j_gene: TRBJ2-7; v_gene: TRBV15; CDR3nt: TGTGCCACCAGCAGAGATAACGGGGACAGGGCCTACGAGCAGTACTTC; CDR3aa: CATSRDNGDRAYEQYF
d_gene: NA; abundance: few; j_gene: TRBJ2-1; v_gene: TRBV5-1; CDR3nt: TGCGCCAGCAGCTTTACTAGTCGGGCCTACAATGAGCAGTTCTTC; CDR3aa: CASSFTSRAYNEQFF
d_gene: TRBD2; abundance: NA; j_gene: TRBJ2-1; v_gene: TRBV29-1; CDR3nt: TGCAGCGTTGAAGGCGGGAGCGTATACTACAATGAGCAGTTCTTC; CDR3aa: CSVEGGSVYYNEQFF
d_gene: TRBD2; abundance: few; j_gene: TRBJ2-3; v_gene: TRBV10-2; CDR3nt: TGCGCCAGCACGGGCGGGGGGGCCGTTGATACGCAGTATTTT; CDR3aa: CASTGGGAVDTQYF
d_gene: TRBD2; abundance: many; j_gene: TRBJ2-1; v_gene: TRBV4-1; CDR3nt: TGCGCCAGCAGCCAAGGACTGCTAGCGGGGGATGAGCAGTTCTTC; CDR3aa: CASSQGLLAGDEQFF
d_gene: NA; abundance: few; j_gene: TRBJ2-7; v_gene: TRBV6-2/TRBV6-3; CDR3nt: TGTGCCAGCAGTTACTCTAGAGAGGGTCCCTCCTACGAGCAGTACTTC; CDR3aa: CASSYSREGPSYEQYF
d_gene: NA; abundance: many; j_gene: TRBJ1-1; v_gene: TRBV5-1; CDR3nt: TGCGCCAGCCGACAACAGGCTGAAGCTTTCTTT; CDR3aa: CASRQQAEAFF
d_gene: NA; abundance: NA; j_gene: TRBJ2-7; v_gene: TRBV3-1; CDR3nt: TGTGCCAGCAGCCAAGATTGGGGCGAGCAGTACTTC; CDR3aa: CASSQDWGEQYF
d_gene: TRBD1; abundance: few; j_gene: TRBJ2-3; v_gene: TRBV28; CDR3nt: TGTGCCAGCAGCCGGGGACAGGGGGTAATGGATACGCAGTATTTT; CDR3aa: CASSRGQGVMDTQYF
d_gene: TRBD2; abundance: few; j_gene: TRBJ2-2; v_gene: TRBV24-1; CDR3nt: TGTGCCACCTCCGGGACTAGCGGGACCACAACCGGGGAGCTGTTTTTT; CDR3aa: CATSGTSGTTTGELFF
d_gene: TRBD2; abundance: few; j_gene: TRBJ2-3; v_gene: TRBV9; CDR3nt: TGTGCCAGCAGCCGCGGGGGGCCTAGCACAGATACGCAGTATTTT; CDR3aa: CASSRGGPSTDTQYF
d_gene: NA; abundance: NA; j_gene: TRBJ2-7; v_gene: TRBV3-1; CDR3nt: TGTGCCAGCAGCCCCTACCTCAATGACTACGAGCAGTACTTC; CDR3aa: CASSPYLNDYEQYF
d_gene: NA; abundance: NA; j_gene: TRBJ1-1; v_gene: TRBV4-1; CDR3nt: TGCGCCAGCAGCCAATACTTCGGGGAGGGTCATTTGAACACTGAAGCTTTCTTT; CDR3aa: CASSQYFGEGHLNTEAFF
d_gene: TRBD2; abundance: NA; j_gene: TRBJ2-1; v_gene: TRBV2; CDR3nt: TGTGCCAGCAGGGGTAGCGGGGGGGCCTATGAGCAGTTCTTC; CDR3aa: CASRGSGGAYEQFF
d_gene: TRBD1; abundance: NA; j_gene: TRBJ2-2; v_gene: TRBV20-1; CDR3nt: TGCAGTGCTAGGACAGGGAGGAACACCGGGGAGCTGTTTTTT; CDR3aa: CSARTGRNTGELFF
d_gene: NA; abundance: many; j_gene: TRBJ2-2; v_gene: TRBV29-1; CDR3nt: TGCAGCGTTGATGAGAACACCGGGGAGCTGTTTTTT; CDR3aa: CSVDENTGELFF
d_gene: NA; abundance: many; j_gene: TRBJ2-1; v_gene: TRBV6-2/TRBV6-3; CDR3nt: TGTGCCAGCAGAACCGCGTCGGGAGTTAGCTCCTACAATGAGCAGTTCTTC; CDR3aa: CASRTASGVSSYNEQFF
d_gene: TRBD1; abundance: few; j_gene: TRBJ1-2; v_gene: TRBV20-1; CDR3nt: TGCAGTGCAGCAGGGGGCGACTTTAGTGGCTACACCTTC; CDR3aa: CSAAGGDFSGYTF
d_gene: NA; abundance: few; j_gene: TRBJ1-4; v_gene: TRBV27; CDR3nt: TGTGCCAGCAGTTTTCGACGGCCTAATGAAAAACTGTTTTTT; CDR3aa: CASSFRRPNEKLFF